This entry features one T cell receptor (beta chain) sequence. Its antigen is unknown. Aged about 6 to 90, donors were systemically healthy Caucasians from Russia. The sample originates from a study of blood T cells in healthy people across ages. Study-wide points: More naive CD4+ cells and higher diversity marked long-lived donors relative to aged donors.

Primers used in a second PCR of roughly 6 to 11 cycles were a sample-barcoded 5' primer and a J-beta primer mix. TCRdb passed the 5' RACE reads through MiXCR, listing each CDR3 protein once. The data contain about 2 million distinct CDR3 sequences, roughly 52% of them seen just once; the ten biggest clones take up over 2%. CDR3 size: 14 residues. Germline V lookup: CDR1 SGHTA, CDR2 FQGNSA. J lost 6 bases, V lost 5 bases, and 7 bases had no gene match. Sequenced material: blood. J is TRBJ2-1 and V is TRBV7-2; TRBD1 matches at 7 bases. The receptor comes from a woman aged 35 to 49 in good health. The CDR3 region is CASSTRQGGNEQFF. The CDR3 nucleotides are TGTGCCAGCAGCACCCGACAGGGCGGCAATGAGCAGTTCTTC.